The next 20 T cell receptor beta chains were all read from a single sample in a study of blood T cell repertoires in COVID-19 (TCRdb year 2020). Library creation used the immunoSEQ multiplex PCR assay. The table comes from immuneACCESS by way of TCRdb, which keeps in-frame sequences with V and J called. Part of the clones is missing from these tables; in studies checked, under half for an unresolved V gene and the rest for unknown reasons. A total of around 140,000 clones appear in this sample, about 86% of them only once. Around 8.4% of the sample rests with the top ten. Input material: peripheral blood. Receptor source: a woman aged 55-70 years with acute or convalescent COVID-19.

This chain links TRBV6-2 or TRBV6-3 with TRBJ2-7, with no clear D. CDR3 length: 12 residues. CDR1 MNHEY and CDR2 SVGEGT come from the germline V gene. Trimming left V 5 bases short and J 2 bases short, with 7 bases between. The DNA of the CDR3 is TGTGCCAGCAGTCCCCTCCCCTACGAGCAGTACTTC. This codes for CASSPLPYEQYF.

CDR3 in DNA: TGTGCCAGCAGTGACGACGGGGGGTTTTGGGATGAGCAGTTCTTC. Encoded protein: CASSDDGGFWDEQFF. This chain joins TRBV6-4 and TRBJ2-1, with TRBD2 matching 7 bases. This CDR3 spans 15 amino acids. Germline assignment: CDR1 MRHNA and CDR2 SNTAGT. Trimming cost V 2 bases and J 8 bases; bases outside gene matches: 9.

The V gene is TRBV6-2 or TRBV6-3, the J gene TRBJ2-3; 9 bases match TRBD2. The CDR3 totals 15 residues. Trimming removed 5 bases from V and 2 bases from J; junction bases left unmatched: 5. Germline lookup yields CDR1 MNHEY and CDR2 SVGEGT. The CDR3 sequence is CASSRAGGYTDTQYF. The CDR3 bases are TGTGCCAGCAGTCGAGCGGGGGGTTACACAGATACGCAGTATTTT.

The genes are TRBV30 and TRBJ1-1; D is perhaps TRBD1 (6 bases). The germline CDR1 and CDR2 sequences are GTSNPN and SVGIG (reference sequence). Trimming cost V 4 bases and J 1 base, with 13 bases left between them. This CDR3 region has 14 residues. Here the CDR3 reads CAWKWGRGNTEAFF. CDR3 DNA sequence: TGTGCCTGGAAATGGGGGCGCGGGAACACTGAAGCTTTCTTT.

The V and J genes are TRBV5-6 and TRBJ2-1; TRBD2 aligns across 11 bases. With V trimmed by 1 base and J by 7 bases, 1 base remained unmatched. There are 14 residues in the CDR3. Germline values: CDR1 SGHDT, CDR2 YYEEEE. The CDR3 DNA follows: TGTGCCAGCAGCTTGATAGCGGGGGGGAATGAGCAGTTCTTC. Protein product: CASSLIAGGNEQFF.

A single count supports this clone. CDR3 protein: CASNRGEGETQYF. The CDR3 DNA sequence: TGTGCCAGCAATCGCGGCGAGGGAGAGACCCAGTACTTC. The chain recombines TRBV9 with TRBJ2-5, with D tentatively TRBD2 (5 bases). Deletions cut 6 bases from V and 4 bases from J, with 13 bases between. The CDR3 is 13 residues long. The germline gives CDR1 SGDLS, CDR2 YYNGEE.

The genes are TRBV2 and TRBJ2-1; a possible D gene is TRBD2 (5 bases). This CDR3 region has 14 residues. Germline CDR1 SNHLY, CDR2 FYNNEI. V was clipped by 10 bases and J by 2 bases, with 15 bases between them. CDR3: CANNAGGAYNEQFF. In nucleotides, the CDR3 is TGTGCCAACAACGCGGGCGGTGCCTACAATGAGCAGTTCTTC.

The CDR3: CASSPGQAMGEKLFF. The CDR3 DNA is TGCGCCAGCAGCCCCGGACAGGCGATGGGAGAAAAACTGTTTTTT. J is TRBJ1-4 and V is TRBV5-1, with 7 bases identical to TRBD1. The CDR3 consists of 15 residues. From germline, CDR1 is SGHRS and CDR2 YFSETQ. V was clipped by 4 bases and J by 8 bases; unmatched bases: 11.

This clone has more than one count but fewer than ten. This rearrangement joins TRBV7-9 to TRBJ2-7, with a weak D call TRBD1 (5 bases). V lost 1 base to trimming and J lost 3 bases, with 13 bases between them. The CDR3 spans 15 residues. CDR1 is SEHNR, CDR2 FQNEAQ, per germline (reference sequence). The CDR3 region is CASSLVFGRDYEQYF. The DNA for the CDR3 is TGTGCCAGCAGCTTAGTATTTGGCAGGGACTACGAGCAGTACTTC.

The V gene is TRBV19, the J gene TRBJ2-3; D is possibly TRBD1 (5 bases). Germline V gene sequence: CDR1 LNHDA, CDR2 SQIVND (reference sequence). V was pared by 1 base and J by 5 bases, with 16 bases between. CDR3 length: 16 amino acids. For the CDR3, the DNA is TGTGCCAGTAGTATAGGGTGGACCTATCAGGGAGATACGCAGTATTTT. Residues: CASSIGWTYQGDTQYF.

The chain links TRBV12-5 to TRBJ2-1; D might be TRBD2 (7 bases). Germline V gene sequence: CDR1 LGHNT, CDR2 FRNRAP. Trimming left V 6 bases short and J 7 bases short, with 22 bases between. The CDR3 length is 16 residues. As DNA, the CDR3 is TGTGCTAGTGGCCGAACGGGGGGCTACATCACGAATGAGCAGTTCTTC. Encoded protein: CASGRTGGYITNEQFF. The full variable domain, rest sourced from reference TRBV12-5 and TRBJ2-1, is DARVTQTPRHKVTEMGQEVTMRCQPILGHNTVFWYRQTMMQGLELLAYFRNRAPLDDSGMPKDRFSAEMPDATLATLKIQPSEPRDSAVYFCASGRTGGYITNEQFFGPGTRLTVL.

The chain uses TRBV10-2 and TRBJ1-5, with a possible D match to TRBD1 (6 bases). The CDR3 extends over 14 amino acids. Germline CDR1 and CDR2: WSHSY and SAAADI. Trimming pared 9 bases from V and 4 bases from J, leaving 16 bases between. The CDR3 sequence: CASKRQDPNQPQHF. CDR3 sequence (DNA): TGCGCCAGTAAAAGACAGGACCCGAATCAGCCCCAGCATTTT.

The chain recombines TRBV6-1 with TRBJ1-1; D is perhaps TRBD1 (6 bases). V lost 0 bases and J 7 bases, leaving 15 bases between the germline ends. The CDR3 loop spans 15 amino acids. Germline loops: CDR1 MNHNS, CDR2 SASEGT. CDR3 residues: CASSEAPGGGFEAFF. Written as DNA, the CDR3 is TGTGCCAGCAGTGAAGCCCCGGGGGGGGGCTTTGAAGCTTTCTTT.

This chain connects TRBV12-5 to TRBJ1-5; the D is unclear. Germline lookup yields CDR1 LGHNT and CDR2 FRNRAP. Trimming took 5 bases from V and 2 from J, leaving 10 bases between them. The CDR3 extends over 14 amino acids. CDR3 loop: CASGPNFGNQPQHF. As DNA, the CDR3 is TGTGCTAGTGGTCCCAATTTTGGCAATCAGCCCCAGCATTTT.

V and J are TRBV6-2 or TRBV6-3 and TRBJ2-3, with 9 bases fitting TRBD2. The CDR3 spans 17 residues. CDR1 is MNHEY, CDR2 SVGEGT, per germline. Trimming at V came to 5 bases and at J to 1 base, leaving 10 bases not matched to a gene. The CDR3 is CASSNRGGGVGTDTQYF. The CDR3 DNA reads TGTGCCAGCAGTAATAGAGGCGGGGGGGTCGGCACAGATACGCAGTATTTT.

This chain links TRBV9 with TRBJ1-1; D perhaps matches TRBD1 (5 bases). Germline V gene sequence: CDR1 SGDLS, CDR2 YYNGEE. The CDR3 length is 15 residues. V lost 1 base to trimming and J lost 1 base, with 11 bases between them. CDR3 region: CASSVRAGPNTEAFF. In DNA form, the CDR3 reads TGTGCCAGCAGCGTAAGGGCAGGGCCGAACACTGAAGCTTTCTTT.

This chain connects TRBV27 to TRBJ1-1; TRBD1 agrees at 9 bases. Germline-derived CDR1 and CDR2 are MNHEY and SMNVEV (reference sequence). This CDR3 has 16 amino acids. Trimming took 5 bases from V and 0 from J; bases not matched to a gene: 7. The CDR3 sequence: CASSPGQGRMNTEAFF. In DNA, the CDR3 is TGTGCCAGCAGTCCCGGACAGGGGAGGATGAACACTGAAGCTTTCTTT.

The chain carries TRBV5-1 and TRBJ2-7; TRBD2 aligns across 14 bases. The germline CDR1 and CDR2 sequences are SGHRS and YFSETQ. The CDR3 has 16 amino acids. V lost 4 bases, J lost 0 bases, and 3 bases stayed unmatched. CDR3 protein: CASSGTSGGHSYEQYF. In DNA, the CDR3 is TGCGCCAGCAGCGGGACTAGCGGGGGACACTCCTACGAGCAGTACTTC.

This chain connects TRBV29-1 to TRBJ1-2, with a possible D match to TRBD1 (6 bases). The length of the CDR3 is 12 residues. From germline, CDR1 is SQVTM and CDR2 ANQGSEA. V was pared by 3 bases and J by 3 bases, with 8 bases between. The CDR3 coding sequence is TGCAGCGTTGACAGGGGAGACTATGGCTACACCTTC. Protein: CSVDRGDYGYTF.

The V call is TRBV7-2, the J call TRBJ1-1, with 7 positions matching TRBD1. This CDR3 spans 17 amino acids. The germline gives CDR1 SGHTA, CDR2 FQGNSA. V shed 2 bases, J shed 1 base, and the junction held 10 bases outside the gene matches. The CDR3 DNA reads as TGTGCCAGCAGCTTACCGCTCAGACAGGGATGGAACACTGAAGCTTTCTTT. Amino acids: CASSLPLRQGWNTEAFF.